This T cell receptor beta chain derives from a study of OX40 agonist ivuxolimab in advanced cancers. The overall study: An agonistic anti-OX40 (CD134) antibody, ivuxolimab, was used to treat the patients. Males comprised around four fifths of the group, whose mean age was about 60 years (range roughly 20 to 90).

Profiling relied on immunoSEQ multiplex PCR, and the TCRdb table lists in-frame clones only, not all of them. Counted here are some 41,000 clones, around 89% occurring once; the ten biggest clones make up 0.45% to 0.6%. Trimming left V 2 bases short and J 3 bases short, with 17 bases between. The CDR3 spans 17 residues. Germline lookup yields CDR1 SGHNT and CDR2 YYREEE (reference sequence). The V gene is TRBV5-4, the J gene TRBJ2-2; unclear D gene. This TCR derives from an adult with an advanced solid tumor such as melanoma, head and neck, liver or kidney cancer. This specimen consisted of CD4+ or CD8+ T cells sorted from blood, obtained in a trial of the OX40 agonist ivuxolimab. In DNA, the CDR3 is TGTGCCAGCAGCTTAGACATCCGGCGAGGTGACACCGGGGAGCTGTTTTTT. The encoded protein is CASSLDIRRGDTGELFF.